One and the same sample provided the 7 T cell receptor beta chains below, sequenced in a study of blood T cell repertoires in COVID-19. This table comes from immunoSEQ multiplex PCR, and its TCRdb copy is limited to in-frame clones, with some not included. The profile shows 200,000 to 250,000 clones, 86% of them singletons. The source material was PBMCs or T cells enriched from blood (not recorded which). The receptors were gathered from a woman between 45 and 65 years old who had recovered from COVID-19.

The chain employs TRBV27 and TRBJ2-7; TRBD1 matches at 10 bases. This CDR3 has 12 amino acids. Trimming took 8 bases from V and 4 from J; bases not matched to a gene: 2. The germline gives CDR1 MNHEY, CDR2 SMNVEV (reference sequence). This chain's CDR3 is CASRDRGYEQYF. The CDR3 region has the DNA TGTGCCAGCCGGGACAGGGGTTACGAGCAGTACTTC.

The chain links TRBV10-1 to TRBJ2-1; 7 bases fit TRBD1. The germline CDR1 and CDR2 sequences are WNHNN and SYGVQD (reference sequence). Losses at the gene ends were 6 bases for V and 1 base for J; bases not matched to a gene: 3. The CDR3 consists of 14 residues. CDR3 amino acids: CASSEQGSYNEQFF. CDR3 nucleotide sequence: TGCGCCAGCAGCGAACAGGGGTCCTACAATGAGCAGTTCTTC.

The chain uses TRBV6-5 and TRBJ1-3; D possibly corresponds to TRBD1 (5 bases). Trimming removed 6 bases from V and 8 bases from J, with 14 bases in between. Germline CDR1 MNHEY, CDR2 SVGAGI. The CDR3 has 13 residues. The CDR3 protein is CASRTLGVHTIYF. The CDR3 DNA reads as TGTGCCAGCAGAACTCTAGGGGTTCACACCATATATTTT.

V is TRBV6-5 and J is TRBJ1-2; 8 nucleotides agree with TRBD1. CDR1 and CDR2 from the germline V gene are MNHEY and SVGAGI. V lost 4 bases, J lost 5 bases, and 9 bases stayed unmatched. This CDR3 comprises 15 residues. The CDR3 loop is CASSWLQDRDYGYTF. Here the CDR3 DNA reads TGTGCCAGCAGTTGGTTGCAGGACAGGGATTATGGCTACACCTTC.

Worth noting for this clone: The identical CDR3 is also encoded by other nucleotide sequences in the sample. The J gene is TRBJ2-3, the V gene TRBV7-3; 7 nucleotides line up with TRBD1. This CDR3 is 15 amino acids long. Germline V gene data show CDR1 as SGHTA and CDR2 as FQGTGA. V was pared by 0 bases and J by 3 bases, with 3 bases of the junction left unmatched. Here the CDR3 DNA reads TGTGCCAGCAGCTTAACGACAGGGCCAACAGATACGCAGTATTTT. This gives the protein CASSLTTGPTDTQYF.

CDR3 in DNA: TGTGCCAGCAGCCAAGATTCCAGCGGAGCCTACAATGAGCAGTTCTTC. Protein product: CASSQDSSGAYNEQFF. The gene calls are TRBV4-2 and TRBJ2-1; D possibly corresponds to TRBD2 (5 bases). V gave up 0 bases and J gave up 2 bases, with 11 bases separating them. This CDR3 has 16 amino acids. CDR1 and CDR2 (germline): LGHNA, YNFKEQ.

The chain uses TRBV5-5 and TRBJ1-2; 10 bases map to TRBD1. With V trimmed by 4 bases and J by 4 bases, 7 bases remained unmatched. The CDR3 covers 15 residues. CDR1 and CDR2 from the germline V gene are SGHKS and YYEKEE (reference sequence). CDR3 region: CASSTRTGGSYGYTF. The CDR3 nucleotides are TGTGCCAGCAGCACAAGGACAGGGGGAAGCTATGGCTACACCTTC.